This TCR beta chain was recovered during a study of blood T cells in healthy people across ages. Together with a sample-barcoded 5' primer, a J-beta primer mix was included in a second PCR lasting roughly 6 to 12 cycles. From the 5' RACE reads, TCRdb called clonotypes with MiXCR, one entry per CDR3 protein. The sample has more than 800,000 distinct CDR3 sequences, around 30% seen once. Germline V gene lookup returns CDR1 WSHSY and CDR2 SAAADI. The V gene end was trimmed by 1 base and the J gene end by 2 bases; junction bases not matched to a gene: 6. This CDR3 is built from 17 residues. Every sample yielded at least 6 million isolated PBMCs. Worth noting for this clonotype: A much larger clone differs from this one at a single base, so this may be a read error. The final CDR3 position lacks the conserved phenylalanine or tryptophan, pointing to a likely read error.

The source material was blood. The V call is TRBV10-2, the J call TRBJ2-3, with 10 bases aligning to TRBD2. The receptor was derived from a woman aged 80 or over in good health. The CDR3 protein is CASSEYASGGTTDTQYL. The CDR3 DNA follows: TGCGCCAGCAGTGAGTATGCTAGCGGGGGAACCACAGATACGCAGTATCTT.